The 13 T cell receptor beta chains presented below share a single source sample, sequenced in a study of cytotoxic CD8 clonotypes in ibrutinib-treated CLL. Clones were read by immunoSEQ multiplex PCR, and TCRdb kept only the in-frame ones, dropping some. The sample yields approximately 120,000 clones, roughly 60% seen once. The source was PBMCs, collected after 24 months of ibrutinib treatment. The receptors originated from a human donor with chronic lymphocytic leukemia.

The chain couples TRBV6-5 to TRBJ2-3, with D possibly being TRBD1 (5 bases). The germline V and J ends were trimmed by 6 bases and 1 base, with 8 bases remaining between them. CDR1 is MNHEY and CDR2 is SVGAGI in the germline V gene. The CDR3 spans 13 residues. The chain's CDR3 is CASRGPGTDTQYF. The CDR3 DNA follows: TGTGCCAGCAGGGGGCCTGGCACAGATACGCAGTATTTT.

This clone was detected only a few times. J is TRBJ1-1 and V is TRBV20-1; D gene unclear. The CDR3 length is 11 residues. Germline assignment: CDR1 DFQATT and CDR2 SNEGSKA (reference sequence). V was trimmed by 3 bases and J by 11 bases, leaving 13 bases between them. CDR3 in DNA: TGCAGTGCTAGTCGGGGAATTGGGGCTTTCTTT. Translating gives CSASRGIGAFF.

The chain carries TRBV7-8 and TRBJ2-2, with 8 bases fitting TRBD1. Trimming removed 2 bases from V and 7 bases from J; junction bases left unmatched: 6. CDR3 size: 15 residues. Germline loops: CDR1 SGHVS, CDR2 FQNEAQ. CDR3 nucleotides: TGTGCCAGCAGCTTAAGGGGACAGGTCTTCGGGGAGCTGTTTTTT. Residues: CASSLRGQVFGELFF. Full variable domain (missing parts from reference TRBV7-8 and TRBJ2-2): GAGVSQSPRYKVAKRGQDVALRCDPISGHVSLFWYQQALGQGPEFLTYFQNEAQLDKSGLPSDRFFAERPEGSVSTLKIQRTQQEDSAVYLCASSLRGQVFGELFFGEGSRLTVL.

CDR3 coding DNA: TGTGCCATCCAGCGGGGGGTTATGGATGAGCAGTTCTTC. Residues: CAIQRGVMDEQFF. This chain joins TRBV10-3 and TRBJ2-1; 9 nucleotides line up with TRBD2. Trimming took 8 bases from V and 8 from J; bases not matched to a gene: 7. The CDR3 sequence is 13 residues long. Germline CDR1 and CDR2: ENHRY and SYGVKD.

The genes are TRBV25-1 and TRBJ1-4; D gene ambiguous. The CDR3 totals 11 residues. In germline, CDR1 is MGHDK, CDR2 SYGVNS. Trimming cost V 6 bases and J 3 bases, with 2 bases left between them. The CDR3 DNA reads TGTGCCAGCAGGTCTAATGAAAAACTGTTTTTT. It codes for CASRSNEKLFF.

Only a few counts were recorded for this clone. Here the CDR3 DNA reads TGTGCCAGCAGCTTGGCCCGAGGGGGTAGGGGCGGCTACGAGCAGTACTTC. Translated, it gives CASSLARGGRGGYEQYF. The gene calls are TRBV5-4 and TRBJ2-7; D possibly corresponds to TRBD1 (6 bases). This CDR3 is 17 amino acids long. Trimming took off 0 bases at V and 3 bases at J, with 19 bases between the two ends. The germline CDR1 and CDR2 sequences are SGHNT and YYREEE (reference sequence).

The rearrangement joins TRBV30 to TRBJ1-2, with a possible D match to TRBD1 (6 bases). The germline gives CDR1 GTSNPN, CDR2 SVGIG (reference sequence). The ends were cut back, 5 bases at V and 7 bases at J, with 17 bases in the middle. The CDR3 totals 13 residues. CDR3 amino acids: CAWSLLGASGYTF. CDR3 DNA: TGTGCCTGGTCTCTTTTGGGGGCGTCTGGCTACACCTTC. The entire variable domain, with the rest obtained from reference TRBV30 and TRBJ1-2, is as follows: SQTIHQWPATLVQPVGSPLSLECTVEGTSNPNLYWYRQAAGRGLQLLFYSVGIGQISSEVPQNLSASRPQDRQFILSSKKLLLSDSGFYLCAWSLLGASGYTFGSGTRLTVV.

The chain joins TRBV5-1 to TRBJ2-5, with D unresolved. Trimming removed 2 bases at V and 3 bases at J, with 11 bases between. This CDR3 spans 14 amino acids. Germline CDR1 reads SGHRS; CDR2 reads YFSETQ. The DNA for the CDR3 is TGCGCCAGCAGCTTTCTTGGGGAAAAAGAGACCCAGTACTTC. Its translation: CASSFLGEKETQYF.

This chain links TRBV18 with TRBJ2-3; no firm D call. The germline V gene has CDR1 KGHSH and CDR2 LQKENI. Trimming pared 2 bases from V and 5 bases from J, leaving 11 bases between. This CDR3 region has 14 residues. CDR3 coding DNA: TGTGCCAGCTCACCAAGTACGGCCGGAGATACGCAGTATTTT. As protein: CASSPSTAGDTQYF.

V and J are TRBV30 and TRBJ1-2, with TRBD1 as a possible D gene (6 bases). The length of the CDR3 is 13 residues. V gave up 4 bases and J gave up 4 bases, with 13 bases separating them. Germline CDR1 is GTSNPN and CDR2 is SVGIG (reference sequence). The CDR3 sequence: CAWTRGPGYGYTF. In DNA, the CDR3 is TGTGCCTGGACCCGGGGGCCGGGCTATGGCTACACCTTC.

The rearrangement links TRBV2 to TRBJ2-7; 8 bases match TRBD1. V was pared by 4 bases and J by 2 bases, with 4 bases of the junction left unmatched. The CDR3 covers 14 residues. Germline assignment: CDR1 SNHLY and CDR2 FYNNEI. CDR3 nucleotides: TGTGCCAGCAGTGCGGGACAGGACCCCTACGAGCAGTACTTC. It codes for CASSAGQDPYEQYF.

V and J are TRBV28 and TRBJ1-2; 9 bases line up with TRBD1. Trimming cost V 1 base and J 2 bases; bases outside gene matches: 8. Germline loops: CDR1 MDHEN, CDR2 SYDVKM. CDR3 length: 17 residues. CDR3 sequence: CASSLYTGTGNNYGYTF. The CDR3 DNA reads TGTGCCAGCAGTTTATACACCGGGACAGGGAACAACTATGGCTACACCTTC.

This chain connects TRBV6-5 to TRBJ1-2; no definite D call. The germline V and J ends were trimmed by 6 bases and 0 bases, with 11 bases remaining between them. The CDR3 length is 14 residues. Germline CDR1 and CDR2: MNHEY and SVGAGI. In DNA form, the CDR3 reads TGTGCCAGCAGCAGAACGGCTACTAACTATGGCTACACCTTC. This codes for CASSRTATNYGYTF.